A selection of T cell receptor beta chains follows, all from one sample in a study of cytomegalovirus exposure and HLA in healthy donors. Measured with immunoSEQ multiplex PCR; TCRdb has only the in-frame clones, and not every one. The table records approximately 130,000 clones, around nine tenths of them present only once. The sample consisted of PBMCs. These receptors originate from a woman aged 18-29 years in good health and CMV-seronegative. Each CDR3 is given with its conserved first and last residue. D genes are given only for firm matches. Size is stated for part of the rows, as once, few or many counts, or as a class when the clone is expanded.

D gene,V gene,J gene,clone size,CDR3 protein,CDR3 DNA
NA,TRBV27,TRBJ2-7,NA,CASSGSIYEQYF,TGTGCCAGCAGCGGGTCCATCTACGAGCAGTACTTC
NA,TRBV2,TRBJ1-1,NA,CATPTESREFTEAFF,TGTGCCACCCCCACAGAGTCTAGGGAGTTCACTGAAGCTTTCTTT
NA,TRBV18,TRBJ2-5,NA,CASSPGLERTQYF,TGTGCCAGCTCACCGGGACTCGAACGGACCCAGTACTTC
TRBD2,TRBV9,TRBJ2-3,NA,CASSVLAGGADTQYF,TGTGCCAGCAGCGTCCTAGCGGGAGGGGCAGATACGCAGTATTTT
NA,TRBV27,TRBJ2-7,NA,CASTTGRAGHYEQYF,TGTGCCAGCACAACGGGACGAGCGGGTCACTACGAGCAGTACTTC
NA,TRBV5-6,TRBJ1-5,NA,CASSLDTSGPQHF,TGTGCCAGCAGCTTAGACACCTCCGGGCCCCAGCATTTT
NA,TRBV6-6,TRBJ2-5,NA,CASSYSGRQETQYF,TGTGCCAGCAGTTACTCGGGCAGACAAGAGACCCAGTACTTC
TRBD2,TRBV7-8,TRBJ2-1,NA,CASSLPGTTTYEQFF,TGTGCCAGCAGCCTCCCCGGGACTACCACCTATGAGCAGTTCTTC
TRBD2,TRBV2,TRBJ2-3,NA,CAGERGTSTDTQYF,TGTGCCGGCGAGCGGGGCACTAGCACAGATACGCAGTATTTT
TRBD1,TRBV6-4,TRBJ1-1,few,CASSKTRTGGFTEAFF,TGTGCCAGCAGCAAAACCAGGACAGGGGGATTCACTGAAGCTTTCTTT
NA,TRBV28,TRBJ2-7,NA,CASSLPGDEQYF,TGTGCCAGCAGTTTGCCCGGGGACGAGCAGTACTTC
TRBD2,TRBV29-1,TRBJ2-5,NA,CSVRTRLAGKETQYF,TGCAGCGTCCGCACGAGACTAGCGGGGAAAGAGACCCAGTACTTC
TRBD1,TRBV5-1,TRBJ2-7,NA,CASSPTGGVSEQYF,TGCGCCAGCAGCCCGACAGGGGGTGTCAGCGAGCAGTACTTC
NA,TRBV18,TRBJ1-3,NA,CASSPKGSISGNTIYF,TGTGCCAGCTCACCCAAGGGGTCTATTTCTGGAAACACCATATATTTT
NA,TRBV18,TRBJ2-3,once,CASSPSGQRPSTDTQYF,TGTGCCAGCTCACCATCCGGCCAGCGGCCAAGCACAGATACGCAGTATTTT
NA,TRBV10-3,TRBJ2-7,few,CAIRGQGTYEQYF,TGTGCCATCAGGGGGCAGGGAACCTACGAGCAGTACTTC
NA,TRBV6-1,TRBJ1-6,NA,CASSRQGSSPLHF,TGTGCCAGCAGTCGGCAGGGAAGTTCACCCCTCCACTTT
TRBD1,TRBV7-9,TRBJ1-2,few,CASSPGQGRRIYGYTF,TGTGCCAGCAGCCCCGGACAGGGTAGGAGGATTTATGGCTACACCTTC
NA,TRBV4-2,TRBJ2-2,once,CASSQEPRASYVGELFF,TGTGCCAGCAGCCAAGAGCCGAGGGCTAGCTACGTCGGGGAGCTGTTTTTT
TRBD1,TRBV7-3,TRBJ1-1,NA,CASSWRGQGEAFF,TGTGCCAGCAGCTGGAGGGGGCAGGGCGAAGCTTTCTTT
TRBD1,TRBV13,TRBJ2-1,NA,CASSLDGQGVENEQFF,TGTGCCAGCAGCTTAGACGGACAGGGAGTAGAGAATGAGCAGTTCTTC
NA,TRBV19,TRBJ1-6,NA,CASSIEGSLDSPLHF,TGTGCCAGTAGTATAGAGGGGAGCTTGGATTCACCCCTCCACTTT
NA,TRBV29-1,TRBJ2-1,NA,CSVEFRVRDNSNEQFF,TGCAGCGTTGAGTTTCGTGTTAGGGACAACAGCAATGAGCAGTTCTTC
TRBD1,TRBV2,TRBJ2-7,NA,CASSDRTGKTYEQYF,TGTGCCAGCAGTGACCGGACAGGAAAAACCTACGAGCAGTACTTC
NA,TRBV7-8,TRBJ1-4,NA,CASSLSIPPGEKLFF,TGTGCCAGCAGCTTATCGATCCCTCCCGGGGAAAAACTGTTTTTT
NA,TRBV18,TRBJ1-1,NA,CASSPIRSDNTEAFF,TGTGCCAGCTCACCAATCCGTTCAGATAACACTGAAGCTTTCTTT